What follows are 12 T cell receptor beta chains derived from one specimen sequenced in a study of naive and memory T cell subsets. Four PCR rounds used nested alpha and beta constant region primers plus the SP2 primer. MiXCR, run by TCRdb on the 5' RACE reads, gives a single entry per CDR3 protein. The sample gives 50,000 or so distinct CDR3 sequences, 7.2% of which show up once; 9% to 10% is in the top ten. A UMI-containing oligonucleotide was joined by 3' ligation to the TCR cDNA template. These receptor sequences come from a male donor in good health.

This clonotype was seen repeatedly, ten times or more. The V and J genes are TRBV27 and TRBJ2-5; 10 bases match TRBD1. J lost 5 bases, V lost 6 bases, and 9 bases had no gene match. CDR3 length: 15 amino acids. CDR1 MNHEY and CDR2 SMNVEV come from the germline V gene (reference sequence). Here the CDR3 reads CASRPGQGNPETQYF. Written as DNA, the CDR3 is TGTGCCAGCAGGCCGGGACAGGGGAACCCGGAGACCCAGTACTTC.

This clonotype was detected ten times or more. The V and J genes are TRBV21-1 and TRBJ1-2; the D segment call TRBD1 is taken from the table without a DNA check. TRBV21-1 is noted as a pseudogene. The CDR3 contains 13 residues. The CDR3 reads CASPDAGGYGYTF. CDR3 nucleotides: TGTGCCAGCCCCGACGCCGGGGGCTATGGCTACACCTTC.

The V and J genes are TRBV11-2 and TRBJ2-7; D uncertain. This CDR3 comprises 14 residues. CDR1 SGHAT and CDR2 FQNNGV come from the germline V gene. Trimming cost V 5 bases and J 2 bases, with 13 bases left between them. CDR3 in DNA: TGTGCCAGCAGCCCGCCAAAACACACCTACGAGCAGTACTTC. Translating gives CASSPPKHTYEQYF.

J is TRBJ2-1 and V is TRBV29-1, with D maybe TRBD2 (5 bases). The germline V gene encodes CDR1 SQVTM and CDR2 ANQGSEA. Trimming removed 3 bases from V and 5 bases from J, with 17 bases in between. This CDR3 spans 15 amino acids. CDR3 region: CSVEGYSQLDNEQFF. In nucleotides, the CDR3 is TGCAGCGTTGAGGGATACAGCCAACTAGACAATGAGCAGTTCTTC.

This clonotype was seen at least ten times. This sequence joins TRBV11-2 and TRBJ2-7, with 7 bases matching TRBD1. The CDR3 has 20 amino acids. Germline V CDR1 and CDR2: SGHAT, FQNNGV. Unmatched junction bases numbered 28, after V lost 5 bases and J lost 6 bases. The DNA of the CDR3 is TGTGCCAGCAGCCCAGTTCGTTCGTCTCCTCTGACAGGGTTGGCAGGCGAGCAGTACTTC. The encoded protein is CASSPVRSSPLTGLAGEQYF.

This chain joins TRBV10-3 and TRBJ2-5, with a tentative D call TRBD1 (6 bases). V lost 0 bases, J lost 7 bases, and 9 bases lay in between. This CDR3 has 13 residues. CDR1 ENHRY and CDR2 SYGVKD come from the germline V gene. CDR3 nucleotides: TGTGCCATCAGTGAGTCCACGACAGGGACCCAGTACTTC. It encodes CAISESTTGTQYF.

This clonotype was detected only a few times. The CDR3 DNA is TGCAGTGCTAGTTCGTCCAGGGGGTTGATCAATGAGCAGTTCTTC. Protein: CSASSSRGLINEQFF. The V and J genes are TRBV20-1 and TRBJ2-1, with TRBD1 identical over 7 bases. Germline-derived CDR1 and CDR2 are DFQATT and SNEGSKA (reference sequence). The CDR3 sequence is 15 residues long. V trimming: 3 bases; J trimming: 6 bases; junction bases outside the gene matches: 11.

V and J are TRBV5-1 and TRBJ1-1; no firm D call. CDR1 SGHRS and CDR2 YFSETQ come from the germline V gene. The CDR3 sequence is 13 residues long. Trimming removed 9 bases from V and 2 bases from J, with 14 bases in between. The CDR3 loop reads CATRTGSNTEAFF. For the CDR3, the DNA is TGCGCCACCAGGACGGGGAGCAACACTGAAGCTTTCTTT.

The rearrangement links TRBV5-1 to TRBJ2-7, with D possibly TRBD1 on 5 matching bases. The CDR3 runs to 14 residues. Germline CDR1 SGHRS, CDR2 YFSETQ. Trimming took 4 bases from V and 2 from J, leaving 13 bases between them. The CDR3 spells CASSSEGAAYEQYF. For the CDR3, the DNA is TGCGCCAGCAGCAGCGAAGGGGCCGCCTACGAGCAGTACTTC.

This clonotype has ten or more counts. The chain links TRBV6-2 or TRBV6-3 to TRBJ2-1, with 10 positions matching TRBD1. V lost 6 bases to trimming and J lost 9 bases; unmatched junction nucleotides: 11. This CDR3 has 15 amino acids. Germline CDR1 and CDR2: MNHEY and SVGEGT. The CDR3 DNA follows: TGTGCCAGCAGCCGTGGACAGGGGGAATTGAGTGAGCAGTTCTTC. Residues: CASSRGQGELSEQFF.

This clonotype has only a few counts. This chain uses TRBV3-1 with TRBJ2-3; a possible D gene is TRBD2 (5 bases). The germline gives CDR1 LGHDT, CDR2 YNNKEL (reference sequence). The ends were cut back, 5 bases at V and 2 bases at J, with 17 bases in the middle. This CDR3 spans 16 amino acids. CDR3 amino acids: CASSGLGGLNTDTQYF. Written as DNA, the CDR3 is TGTGCCAGCAGCGGCCTAGGAGGTTTAAACACAGATACGCAGTATTTT.

This clonotype was seen a few times. The chain joins TRBV3-1 to TRBJ2-1; D unresolved. Germline V lookup: CDR1 LGHDT, CDR2 YNNKEL (reference sequence). V shed 0 bases and J shed 0 bases, with 6 bases lying between them. This CDR3 spans 15 amino acids. The CDR3 DNA follows: TGTGCCAGCAGCCAAGATCAGAGCTCCTACAATGAGCAGTTCTTC. Residues: CASSQDQSSYNEQFF.